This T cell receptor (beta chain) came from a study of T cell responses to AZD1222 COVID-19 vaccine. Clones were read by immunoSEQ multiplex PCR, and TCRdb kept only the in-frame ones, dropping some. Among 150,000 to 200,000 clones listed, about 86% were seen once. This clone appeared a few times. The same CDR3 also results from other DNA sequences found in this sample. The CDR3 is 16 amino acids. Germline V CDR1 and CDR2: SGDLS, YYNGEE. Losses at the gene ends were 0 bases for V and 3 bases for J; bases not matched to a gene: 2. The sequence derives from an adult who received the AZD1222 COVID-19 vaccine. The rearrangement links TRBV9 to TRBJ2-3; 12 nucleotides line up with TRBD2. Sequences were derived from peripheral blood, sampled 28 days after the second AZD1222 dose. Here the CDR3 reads CASSVALAGGTDTQYF. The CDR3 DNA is TGTGCCAGCAGCGTAGCTCTAGCGGGGGGGACAGATACGCAGTATTTT. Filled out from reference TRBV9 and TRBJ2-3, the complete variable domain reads DSGVTQTPKHLITATGQRVTLRCSPRSGDLSVYWYQQSLDQGLQFLIQYYNGEERAKGNILERFSAQQFPDLHSELNLSSLELGDSALYFCASSVALAGGTDTQYFGPGTRLTVL.